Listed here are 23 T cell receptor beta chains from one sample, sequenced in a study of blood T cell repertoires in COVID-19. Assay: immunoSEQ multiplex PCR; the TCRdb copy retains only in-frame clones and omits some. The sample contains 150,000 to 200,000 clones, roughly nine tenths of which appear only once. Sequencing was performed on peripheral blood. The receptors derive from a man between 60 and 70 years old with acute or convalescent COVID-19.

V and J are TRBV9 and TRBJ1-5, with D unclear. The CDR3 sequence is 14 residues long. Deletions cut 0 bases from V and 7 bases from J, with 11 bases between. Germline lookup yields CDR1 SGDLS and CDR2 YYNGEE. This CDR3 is CASSVDPHNQPQHF. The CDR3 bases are TGTGCCAGCAGCGTAGACCCCCACAACCAGCCCCAGCATTTT.

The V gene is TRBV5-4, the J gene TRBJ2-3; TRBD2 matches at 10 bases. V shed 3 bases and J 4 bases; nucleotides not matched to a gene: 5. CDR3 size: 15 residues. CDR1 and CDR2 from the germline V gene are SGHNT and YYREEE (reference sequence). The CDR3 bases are TGTGCCAGCAGCTATAGCGGGAGGAAGGCAGATACGCAGTATTTT. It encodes CASSYSGRKADTQYF.

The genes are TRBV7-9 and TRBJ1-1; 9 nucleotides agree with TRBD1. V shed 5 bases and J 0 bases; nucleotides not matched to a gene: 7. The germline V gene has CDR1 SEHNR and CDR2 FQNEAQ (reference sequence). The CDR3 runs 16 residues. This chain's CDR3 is CASSPGTGLMNTEAFF. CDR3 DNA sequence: TGTGCCAGCAGCCCAGGGACAGGGCTTATGAACACTGAAGCTTTCTTT.

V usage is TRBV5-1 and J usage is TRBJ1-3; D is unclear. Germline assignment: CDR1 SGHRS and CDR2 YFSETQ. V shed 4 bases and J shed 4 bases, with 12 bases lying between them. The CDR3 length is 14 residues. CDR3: CASSTGSPGNTIYF. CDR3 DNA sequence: TGCGCCAGCAGCACCGGGAGCCCGGGAAACACCATATATTTT.

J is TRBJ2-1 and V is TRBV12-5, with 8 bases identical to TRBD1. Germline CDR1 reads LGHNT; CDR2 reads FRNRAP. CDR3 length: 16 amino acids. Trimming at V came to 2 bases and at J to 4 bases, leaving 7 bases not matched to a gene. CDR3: CASGLPGQGQYNEQFF. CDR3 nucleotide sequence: TGTGCTAGTGGTTTGCCAGGACAGGGACAATACAATGAGCAGTTCTTC.

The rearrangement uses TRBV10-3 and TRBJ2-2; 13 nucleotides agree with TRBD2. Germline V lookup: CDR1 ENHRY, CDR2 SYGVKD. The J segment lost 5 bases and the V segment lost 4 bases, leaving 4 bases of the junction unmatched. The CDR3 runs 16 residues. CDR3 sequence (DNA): TGTGCCATCAGTGGGACTAGCGGGGGAGGGACCGGGGAGCTGTTTTTT. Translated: CAISGTSGGGTGELFF.

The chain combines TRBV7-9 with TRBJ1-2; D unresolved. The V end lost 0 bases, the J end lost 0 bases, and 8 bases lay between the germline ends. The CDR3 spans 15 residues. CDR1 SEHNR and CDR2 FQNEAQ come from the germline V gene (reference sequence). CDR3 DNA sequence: TGTGCCAGCAGCTTAGCCTCAGGCCCTAACTATGGCTACACCTTC. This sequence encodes CASSLASGPNYGYTF.

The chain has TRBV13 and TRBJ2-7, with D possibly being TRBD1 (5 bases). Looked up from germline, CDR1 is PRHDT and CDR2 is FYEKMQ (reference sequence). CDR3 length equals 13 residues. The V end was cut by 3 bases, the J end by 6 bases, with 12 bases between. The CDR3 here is CASSFDRGSEQYV. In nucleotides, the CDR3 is TGTGCCAGCAGCTTCGATAGGGGTAGCGAGCAGTACGTC.

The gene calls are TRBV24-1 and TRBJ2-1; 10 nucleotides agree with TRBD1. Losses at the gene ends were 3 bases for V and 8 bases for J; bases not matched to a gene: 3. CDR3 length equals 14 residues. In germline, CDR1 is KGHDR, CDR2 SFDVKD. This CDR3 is CATSDPGQGDEQFF. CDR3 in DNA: TGTGCCACCAGTGATCCCGGACAGGGGGATGAGCAGTTCTTC.

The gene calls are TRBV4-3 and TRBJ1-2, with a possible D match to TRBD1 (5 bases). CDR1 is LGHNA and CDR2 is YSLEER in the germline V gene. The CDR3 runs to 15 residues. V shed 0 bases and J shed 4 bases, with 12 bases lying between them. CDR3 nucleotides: TGCGCCAGCAGCCAAGACAGGGCCCCCATCTATGGCTACACCTTC. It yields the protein CASSQDRAPIYGYTF.

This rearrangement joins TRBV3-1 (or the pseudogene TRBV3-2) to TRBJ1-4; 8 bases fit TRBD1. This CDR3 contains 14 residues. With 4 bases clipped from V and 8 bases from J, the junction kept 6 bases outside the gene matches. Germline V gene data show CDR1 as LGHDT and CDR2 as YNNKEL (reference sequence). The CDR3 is CASSPTGVREKLFF. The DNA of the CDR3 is TGTGCCAGCAGCCCGACAGGGGTACGGGAAAAACTGTTTTTT.

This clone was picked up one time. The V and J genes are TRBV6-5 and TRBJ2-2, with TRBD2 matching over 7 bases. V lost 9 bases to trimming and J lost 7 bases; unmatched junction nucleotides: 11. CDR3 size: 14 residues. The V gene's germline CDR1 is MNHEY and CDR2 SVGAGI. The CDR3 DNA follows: TGTGCCAGTGTGGGAGGGCAGTGGAGCGGGGAGCTGTTTTTT. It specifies CASVGGQWSGELFF.

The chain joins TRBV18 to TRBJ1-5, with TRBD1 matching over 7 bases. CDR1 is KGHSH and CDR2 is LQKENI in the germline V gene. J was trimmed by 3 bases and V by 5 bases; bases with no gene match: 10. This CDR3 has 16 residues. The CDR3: CASSFSVGQPNQPQHF. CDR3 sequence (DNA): TGTGCCAGCTCATTTAGTGTGGGACAGCCCAATCAGCCCCAGCATTTT.

The CDR3 DNA sequence: TGCGCCAGCAGCTTGGTACAGGGAGCCACTGAAGCTTTCTTT. Its translation is CASSLVQGATEAFF. The chain recombines TRBV5-1 with TRBJ1-1; D might be TRBD1 (6 bases). V shed 0 bases and J shed 4 bases, with 10 bases lying between them. The germline V gene encodes CDR1 SGHRS and CDR2 YFSETQ. This CDR3 has 14 residues.

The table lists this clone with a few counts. This CDR3 reads CASSQQGPNTEAFF. For the CDR3, the DNA is TGTGCCAGCTCACAACAGGGGCCGAACACTGAAGCTTTCTTT. V gene TRBV18 combines with J gene TRBJ1-1; TRBD1 matches at 7 bases. Germline CDR1 reads KGHSH; CDR2 reads LQKENI. J was trimmed by 1 base and V by 4 bases; bases with no gene match: 3. CDR3 length: 14 residues. Drawing the rest from reference TRBV18 and TRBJ1-1, the complete variable domain is NAGVMQNPRHLVRRRGQEARLRCSPMKGHSHVYWYRQLPEEGLKFMVYLQKENIIDESGMPKERFSAEFPKEGPSILRIQQVVRGDSAAYFCASSQQGPNTEAFFGQGTRLTVV.

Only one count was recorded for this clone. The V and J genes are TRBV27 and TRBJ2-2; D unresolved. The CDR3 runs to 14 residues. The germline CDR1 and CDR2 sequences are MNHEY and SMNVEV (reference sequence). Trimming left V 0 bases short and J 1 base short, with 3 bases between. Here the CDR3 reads CASSLSQNTGELFF. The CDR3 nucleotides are TGTGCCAGCAGTTTATCTCAGAACACCGGGGAGCTGTTTTTT.

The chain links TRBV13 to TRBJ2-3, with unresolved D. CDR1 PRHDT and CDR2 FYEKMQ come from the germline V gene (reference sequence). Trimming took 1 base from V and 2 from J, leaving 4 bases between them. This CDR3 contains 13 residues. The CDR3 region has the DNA TGTGCCAGCAGCTTAGAATACACAGATACGCAGTATTTT. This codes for CASSLEYTDTQYF.

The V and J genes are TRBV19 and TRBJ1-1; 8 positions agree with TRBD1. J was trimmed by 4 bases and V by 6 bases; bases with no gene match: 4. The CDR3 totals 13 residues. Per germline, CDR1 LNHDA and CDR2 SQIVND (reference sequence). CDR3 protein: CASSLDRVTEAFF. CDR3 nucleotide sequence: TGTGCCAGTAGCCTGGACAGGGTCACTGAAGCTTTCTTT.

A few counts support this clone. The CDR3 DNA sequence: TGTGCCAGCAGCTCTACCGGGACAAAGGGTGGCAATCAGCCCCAGCATTTT. Amino acids: CASSSTGTKGGNQPQHF. The gene calls are TRBV27 and TRBJ1-5, with D perhaps matching TRBD1 (6 bases). The CDR3 covers 17 residues. Germline CDR1 is MNHEY and CDR2 is SMNVEV (reference sequence). Trimming took 6 bases from V and 2 from J, leaving 20 bases between them.

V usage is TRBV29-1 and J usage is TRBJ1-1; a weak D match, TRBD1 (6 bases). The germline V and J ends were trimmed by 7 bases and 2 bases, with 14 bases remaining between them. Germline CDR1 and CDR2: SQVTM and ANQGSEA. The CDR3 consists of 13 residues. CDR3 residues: CSGTGHLNTEAFF. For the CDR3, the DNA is TGCAGCGGGACGGGACACCTCAACACTGAAGCTTTCTTT.

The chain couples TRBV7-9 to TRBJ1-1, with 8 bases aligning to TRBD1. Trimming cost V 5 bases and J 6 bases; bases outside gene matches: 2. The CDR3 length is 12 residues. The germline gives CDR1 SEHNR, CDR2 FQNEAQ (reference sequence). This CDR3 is CASSLGQAEAFF. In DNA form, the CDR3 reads TGTGCCAGCAGCCTGGGACAGGCTGAAGCTTTCTTT.

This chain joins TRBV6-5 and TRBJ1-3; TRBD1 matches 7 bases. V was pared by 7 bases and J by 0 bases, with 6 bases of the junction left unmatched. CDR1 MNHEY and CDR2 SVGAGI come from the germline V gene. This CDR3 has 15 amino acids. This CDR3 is CASTLTGSSGNTIYF. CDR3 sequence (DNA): TGTGCCAGCACCTTGACAGGGAGCTCTGGAAACACCATATATTTT.

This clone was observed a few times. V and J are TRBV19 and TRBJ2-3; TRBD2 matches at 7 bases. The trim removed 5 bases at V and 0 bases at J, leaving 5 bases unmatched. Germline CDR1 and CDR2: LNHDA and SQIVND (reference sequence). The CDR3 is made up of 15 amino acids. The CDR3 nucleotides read TGTGCCAGTAGTTGGGGGGGACCTAGCACAGATACGCAGTATTTT. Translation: CASSWGGPSTDTQYF.